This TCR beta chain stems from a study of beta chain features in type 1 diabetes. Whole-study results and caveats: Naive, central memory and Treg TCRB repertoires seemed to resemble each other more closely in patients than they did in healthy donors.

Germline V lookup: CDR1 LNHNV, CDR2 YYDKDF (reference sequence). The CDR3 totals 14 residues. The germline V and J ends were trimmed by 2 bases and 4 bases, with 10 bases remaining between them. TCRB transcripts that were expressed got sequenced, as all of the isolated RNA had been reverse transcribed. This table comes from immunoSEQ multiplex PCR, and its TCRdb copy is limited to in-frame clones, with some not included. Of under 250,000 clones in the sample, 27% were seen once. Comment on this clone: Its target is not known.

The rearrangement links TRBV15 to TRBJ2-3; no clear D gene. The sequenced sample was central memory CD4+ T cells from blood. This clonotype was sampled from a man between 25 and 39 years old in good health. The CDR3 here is CATSRSPSADTQYF. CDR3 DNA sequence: TGTGCCACCAGCAGATCCCCCAGCGCAGATACGCAGTATTTT.